The rows below give T cell receptor beta chains drawn from one sample of a study of blood T cell repertoires in COVID-19. Profiling relied on immunoSEQ multiplex PCR, and the TCRdb table lists in-frame clones only, not all of them. The data hold about 110,000 clones, with 88% observed a single time. The sample consisted of peripheral blood. The receptors derive from a human donor in a cohort sampled during active COVID-19. The CDR3 runs from the conserved cysteine through the conserved F or W. A D gene is named only where the DNA matches it firmly. Where a row states a size, it is once, few, many or the class of an expanded clone; other rows omit it.

j_call,clone_size,d_call,v_call,cdr3_nt,cdr3_aa
TRBJ1-6,once,TRBD1,TRBV2,TGTGCCAGCAGTCGACAGGGGGCAAATTCTTCACCCCTCCACTTT,CASSRQGANSSPLHF
TRBJ2-7,-,-,TRBV6-5,TGTGCCAGCAGTTCGACCGGACAGTTCCACGAGCAGTACTTC,CASSSTGQFHEQYF
TRBJ2-7,-,-,TRBV5-1,TGCGCCAGCAGCTTTGGGCCCTCCCAAAACGAGCAGTACTTC,CASSFGPSQNEQYF
TRBJ2-3,-,-,TRBV3-1/TRBV3-2,TGTGCCAGCAGCCAGACGGGCGGGGGCACAGATACGCAGTATTTT,CASSQTGGGTDTQYF
TRBJ2-7,once,-,TRBV5-1,TGCGCCAGCAGCTTTAACTCACAGGGCGCTTACGAGCAGTACTTC,CASSFNSQGAYEQYF
TRBJ2-7,few,TRBD2,TRBV19,TGTGCCAGTAGTAGGGGATTAGCGGGGCCCTACGAGCAGTACTTC,CASSRGLAGPYEQYF
TRBJ2-3,-,TRBD2,TRBV19,TGTGCCAGTAGTATCGGAGGGACTAGCCCTAGCACAGATACGCAGTATTTT,CASSIGGTSPSTDTQYF
TRBJ2-7,-,-,TRBV5-1,TGCGCCAGCAGCCTCGCACAGGGTCGCGAGCAGTACTTC,CASSLAQGREQYF
TRBJ2-3,-,-,TRBV5-1,TGCGCCAGCAGCTTGGGATACGAGGGTAGCACAGATACGCAGTATTTT,CASSLGYEGSTDTQYF
TRBJ2-7,-,-,TRBV5-6,TGTGCCAGCAGCGGAGGTACTGCCGCCTACGAGCAGTACTTC,CASSGGTAAYEQYF
TRBJ1-2,-,-,TRBV6-2/TRBV6-3,TGTGCCAGCAGCCCCGCCAAACATCTCTATGGCTACACCTTC,CASSPAKHLYGYTF
TRBJ2-3,-,TRBD2,TRBV3-1/TRBV3-2,TGTGCCAGCAGCCAACTAGCGGGGGGCGGGGATACGCAGTATTTT,CASSQLAGGGDTQYF
TRBJ2-7,once,TRBD2,TRBV10-3,TGTGCCATCAGTGATGGTAGCGGGAGATCCGAGCAGTACTTC,CAISDGSGRSEQYF
TRBJ2-7,-,TRBD1,TRBV5-6,TGTGCCAGCAGCTGGGGGACAGGCTCCTACGAGCAGTACTTC,CASSWGTGSYEQYF
TRBJ2-3,-,TRBD2,TRBV3-1/TRBV3-2,TGTGCCAGCAGCCAAGATGAAGCGGGAGTGCCCCCAGATACGCAGTATTTT,CASSQDEAGVPPDTQYF
TRBJ2-1,-,TRBD2,TRBV7-7,TGTGCTAGCAGTAAACGTCCAGCGGGGGGCTACAATGAGCAGTTCTTC,CASSKRPAGGYNEQFF
TRBJ1-6,once,TRBD1,TRBV4-2,TGTGCCAGCAGCCATGTCTTAACAGGGGACGGAGGATCACCCCTCCACTTT,CASSHVLTGDGGSPLHF
TRBJ2-2,-,TRBD1,TRBV28,TGTGCCAGCAGTTCGCTTTACAGGGGGCTAACCGGGGAGCTGTTTTTT,CASSSLYRGLTGELFF
TRBJ2-7,-,TRBD2,TRBV28,TGTGCCAGCAGTTTACTACTCTCCGGGACTAACTCCTACGAGCAGTACTTC,CASSLLLSGTNSYEQYF
TRBJ1-2,-,-,TRBV28,TGTGCCAGCAGTTTATGGAGTCTCTATGGCTACACCTTC,CASSLWSLYGYTF
TRBJ2-5,-,TRBD1,TRBV5-1,TGCGCCAGCAGCTCGGATGGACAGGGGATAAAAGAGACCCAGTACTTC,CASSSDGQGIKETQYF
TRBJ2-1,-,TRBD2,TRBV2,TGTGCCAGCAGTGGAAGCGGGGGGGCCGATGAGCAGTTCTTC,CASSGSGGADEQFF
TRBJ1-2,-,-,TRBV27,TGTGCCAGCAGTTTTCTAGGGGAAACTAACTATGGCTACACCTTC,CASSFLGETNYGYTF
TRBJ2-7,-,TRBD1,TRBV7-9,TGTGCCAGCAGCCCAGGACAGGGGAGGTCCTACGAGCAGTACTTC,CASSPGQGRSYEQYF
TRBJ2-7,-,TRBD1,TRBV5-6,TGTGCCAGCAGCTCCGGAGGACAGGGCGACGAGCAGTACTTC,CASSSGGQGDEQYF
TRBJ2-5,-,TRBD1,TRBV5-1,TGCGCCAGCAGCCTCAGGGGGTACCAAGAGACCCAGTACTTC,CASSLRGYQETQYF
TRBJ1-5,-,-,TRBV19,TGTGCCAGTACCCCCAGGGGTTTCCAGCCCCAGCATTTT,CASTPRGFQPQHF
TRBJ1-3,-,TRBD1,TRBV4-2,TGTGCCAGCAGCCGAACCTCCGGGACAGGGGGAAACACCATATATTTT,CASSRTSGTGGNTIYF
TRBJ2-2,-,TRBD1,TRBV5-1,TGCGCCAGCAGCCCCCGGACAGGGGTTTCTACCGGGGAGCTGTTTTTT,CASSPRTGVSTGELFF
TRBJ2-5,-,-,TRBV7-6,TGTGCCAGCAGCTTATTTTCCAGTCGAAAACAAGAGACCCAGTACTTC,CASSLFSSRKQETQYF
TRBJ1-5,-,-,TRBV6-6,TGTGCCAGCGTCCCCGGGGGAGCCCATCAGCCCCAGCATTTT,CASVPGGAHQPQHF
TRBJ2-7,-,TRBD1,TRBV9,TGTGCCAGCAGCGTAGGGGGACAGGTCCTCTACGAGCAGTACTTC,CASSVGGQVLYEQYF
TRBJ2-1,-,TRBD2,TRBV2,TGTGCCAGCAGGGGTAGCGGGGGGGCTAATGAGCAGTTCTTC,CASRGSGGANEQFF
TRBJ1-5,-,-,TRBV6-2/TRBV6-3,TGTGCCAGCAGTTACTCCAATCGGGGGGCCCAGCCCCAGCATTTT,CASSYSNRGAQPQHF
TRBJ1-2,-,TRBD1,TRBV7-9,TGTGCCAGCAGGGTTACCGGGACAGGGAGCTATGGCTACACCTTC,CASRVTGTGSYGYTF
TRBJ1-2,-,TRBD1,TRBV2,TGTGCCAGCAGTGAAGCGCTTCGACAGGGGGCAGGTGGCTACACCTTC,CASSEALRQGAGGYTF
TRBJ2-5,-,TRBD1,TRBV18,TGTGCCAGCTCAACAACCCGGACAGGGGGAGAGACCCAGTACTTC,CASSTTRTGGETQYF
TRBJ2-3,-,-,TRBV12-2,TGTGCAAGTCGCCCAAGGCCCGGGGGCACAGATACGCAGTATTTT,CASRPRPGGTDTQYF
TRBJ2-7,-,-,TRBV18,TGTGCCAGCTCACGGACAGATACGCATCCCCTCTCCTACGAGCAGTACTTC,CASSRTDTHPLSYEQYF
TRBJ1-5,-,TRBD1,TRBV7-2,TGTGCCAGCAGCTGGGGACAGTCATTGCCCCAGCATTTT,CASSWGQSLPQHF
TRBJ2-7,-,-,TRBV7-2,TGTGCCAGCAGCTTAGGCGGGGCCGGGCCGGCCTACGAGCAGTACTTC,CASSLGGAGPAYEQYF
TRBJ2-7,once,-,TRBV27,TGTGCCAGCAGTTTATCGAGGGCAGTTAACGAGCAGTACTTC,CASSLSRAVNEQYF
TRBJ1-2,-,-,TRBV5-5,TGTGCCAGCGGACAGAACTATGGCTACACCTTC,CASGQNYGYTF
TRBJ1-3,-,-,TRBV19,TGTGCCAGTAGGACGCAGGGAGGTGGAAACACCATATATTTT,CASRTQGGGNTIYF
TRBJ1-1,-,-,TRBV10-3,TGTGCCATCAGCTACGAACAGGGAGACACTGAAGCTTTCTTT,CAISYEQGDTEAFF
TRBJ2-1,once,-,TRBV13,TGTGCCAGCAGCTTAGCCGGAGGGGTTTCCTACAATGAGCAGTTCTTC,CASSLAGGVSYNEQFF
TRBJ2-1,-,TRBD1,TRBV3-1/TRBV3-2,TGTGCCAGCAGCCAAGATAGTTGGGGACAGGGGGTATACAATGAGCAGTTCTTC,CASSQDSWGQGVYNEQFF
TRBJ1-3,-,TRBD1,TRBV14,TGTGCCAGCAGCCCGACAGGGCGCGGTGGAAACACCATATATTTT,CASSPTGRGGNTIYF
TRBJ1-1,-,-,TRBV5-1,TGCGCCAGCAGAGTCGGAGGAGCGAACACTGAAGCTTTCTTT,CASRVGGANTEAFF
TRBJ1-1,-,TRBD1,TRBV30,TGTGCCTGGGGGATAATCGGACAGGGAAAAGCTTTCTTT,CAWGIIGQGKAFF
TRBJ2-7,-,-,TRBV12-3/TRBV12-4,TGTGCCAGCAGTGGCCCGGGAAGCTACGAGCAGTACTTC,CASSGPGSYEQYF
TRBJ2-1,-,-,TRBV6-5,TGTGCCAGCAGAAGGGGGGGCAATGAGCAGTTCTTC,CASRRGGNEQFF
TRBJ1-1,few,-,TRBV12-3/TRBV12-4,TGTGCCAGCAGTTACGGAGGGACTGAAGCTTTCTTT,CASSYGGTEAFF
TRBJ2-2,once,TRBD2,TRBV9,TGTGCCAGCAGCGTACAACCGGGCGGGGGGCCTACCGGGGAGCTGTTTTTT,CASSVQPGGGPTGELFF
TRBJ2-1,-,-,TRBV5-4,TGTGCCAGCAGCCCCTCAGGGGATTCGGTCGACAATGAGCAGTTCTTC,CASSPSGDSVDNEQFF
TRBJ2-3,-,-,TRBV18,TGTGCCAGCTCACCACGTAGCACTAGCACAGATACGCAGTATTTT,CASSPRSTSTDTQYF
TRBJ1-2,once,-,TRBV12-3/TRBV12-4,TGTGCCAGCACAGACCCGCCGGGGGTAGGCTACACCTTC,CASTDPPGVGYTF